What follows is one T cell receptor (beta chain) and its context. These data are taken from a study of blood T cell repertoires in COVID-19. Only in-frame clones appear in the TCRdb table, and some are missing; sequencing was by immunoSEQ multiplex PCR. Here the sample spans roughly 150,000 clones, about 83% being singletons. The sequenced sample consisted of peripheral blood. The TCR originated in a woman between 70 and 85 years old who had recovered from COVID-19.

The CDR3 DNA follows: TGTGCCACCACCGGCGGGGAAAAACTGTTTTTT. Translating it yields CATTGGEKLFF. This chain connects TRBV6-6 to TRBJ1-4; D not resolved. V lost 10 bases and J lost 8, with 11 bases in between. Germline V CDR1 and CDR2: MNHNY, SVGAGI (reference sequence). The CDR3 consists of 11 residues.